Each of the 16 T cell receptor beta chains below was sequenced from the same sample in a study of control samples from healthy donors and cancer patients. Profiled with immunoSEQ multiplex PCR; TCRdb holds only in-frame clones, not every one. The data show 80,000 or so clones, 94% seen once. The sequenced material came from blood. These receptors originate from a middle-aged woman in good health.

This clone occurred once. The chain carries TRBV18 and TRBJ1-2, with TRBD1 matching 8 bases. CDR1 and CDR2 from the germline V gene are KGHSH and LQKENI. V dropped 6 bases and J dropped 2; count of bases not matched to a gene: 5. This CDR3 has 14 amino acids. This CDR3 is CASSPRQGNYGYTF. CDR3 coding DNA: TGTGCCAGCTCCCCAAGACAGGGGAACTATGGCTACACCTTC. Looking up the rest from reference TRBV18 and TRBJ1-2 gives the full variable domain: NAGVMQNPRHLVRRRGQEARLRCSPMKGHSHVYWYRQLPEEGLKFMVYLQKENIIDESGMPKERFSAEFPKEGPSILRIQQVVRGDSAAYFCASSPRQGNYGYTFGSGTRLTVV.

The V call is TRBV27, the J call TRBJ2-7; TRBD1 might be the D (5 bases). The V end was cut by 3 bases, the J end by 6 bases, with 12 bases between. This CDR3 contains 13 residues. Germline V gene sequence: CDR1 MNHEY, CDR2 SMNVEV (reference sequence). The CDR3 nucleotides read TGTGCCAGCAGTTTTTCAACAGGTTTCGAGCAGTACTTC. Amino acid sequence: CASSFSTGFEQYF.

The chain has TRBV19 and TRBJ1-3, with D possibly TRBD1 on 6 matching bases. Trimming removed 9 bases from V and 0 bases from J, with 12 bases in between. The CDR3 has 14 residues. Germline V CDR1 and CDR2: LNHDA, SQIVND (reference sequence). DNA for the CDR3: TGTGCCAGAAATCAGGGGAGCTCTGGAAACACCATATATTTT. Amino acids: CARNQGSSGNTIYF.

The V and J genes are TRBV6-5 and TRBJ1-6; D might be TRBD1 (5 bases). Germline V CDR1 and CDR2: MNHEY, SVGAGI. This CDR3 contains 16 residues. V was trimmed by 0 bases and J by 9 bases, leaving 15 bases between them. The CDR3 bases are TGTGCCAGCAGTTACTCCTCACGGGGCAGTAGTTCACCCCTCCACTTT. Translating gives CASSYSSRGSSSPLHF.

The chain recombines TRBV4-1 with TRBJ2-1; D possibly matches TRBD1 or TRBD2 (5 bases each). V was trimmed by 4 bases and J by 10 bases, leaving 11 bases between them. The length of the CDR3 is 12 residues. Per germline, CDR1 MGHRA and CDR2 YSYEKL. CDR3 residues: CASSRDQREQFF. DNA of the CDR3: TGCGCCAGCAGCCGGGACCAGAGGGAGCAGTTCTTC.

This chain links TRBV4-3 with TRBJ2-1; TRBD2 agrees at 9 bases. V trimming: 1 base; J trimming: 6 bases; junction bases outside the gene matches: 4. Germline V gene sequence: CDR1 LGHNA, CDR2 YSLEER. This CDR3 spans 15 amino acids. CDR3: CASSQARGGFNEQFF. The DNA for the CDR3 is TGCGCCAGCAGCCAAGCGCGGGGGGGCTTCAATGAGCAGTTCTTC.

The rearrangement links TRBV6-1 to TRBJ2-5; 10 bases are shared with TRBD1. Germline V CDR1 and CDR2: MNHNS, SASEGT. V was clipped by 2 bases and J by 2 bases; unmatched bases: 5. The CDR3 consists of 16 residues. CDR3 in DNA: TGTGCCAGCAGTGAATCGGCGGGACAGGGGCAAGAGACCCAGTACTTC. Encoded protein: CASSESAGQGQETQYF.

The chain joins TRBV9 to TRBJ1-6, with unresolved D. Germline values: CDR1 SGDLS, CDR2 YYNGEE. CDR3 size: 16 residues. V was shortened by 4 bases and J by 2 bases, with 13 bases between the two germline ends. The CDR3 sequence: CASSTRGSAYNSPLHF. In DNA, the CDR3 is TGTGCCAGCAGCACTCGGGGTAGCGCCTATAATTCACCCCTCCACTTT.

V usage is TRBV9 and J usage is TRBJ1-4; 9 bases agree with TRBD1. The CDR3 length is 16 residues. The V segment lost 0 bases and the J segment 5 bases; nucleotides outside the gene matches: 5. Germline assignment: CDR1 SGDLS and CDR2 YYNGEE. The CDR3 reads CASSVGTGALNEKLFF. DNA of the CDR3: TGTGCCAGCAGCGTAGGGACAGGGGCGCTGAATGAAAAACTGTTTTTT.

V is TRBV11-2 and J is TRBJ1-2; TRBD1 aligns across 11 bases. The CDR3 extends over 15 amino acids. Germline-derived CDR1 and CDR2 are SGHAT and FQNNGV. V gave up 5 bases and J gave up 8 bases; unmatched junction bases: 10. Here the CDR3 DNA reads TGTGCCAGCAGCGGTACTGGACAGGGGGCGAGAGGCTACACCTTC. Its translation is CASSGTGQGARGYTF. The full variable domain, its missing parts supplied by reference TRBV11-2 and TRBJ1-2, is EAGVAQSPRYKIIEKRQSVAFWCNPISGHATLYWYQQILGQGPKLLIQFQNNGVVDDSQLPKDRFSAERLKGVDSTLKIQPAKLEDSAVYLCASSGTGQGARGYTFGSGTRLTVV.

This clone was observed a single time. The chain joins TRBV27 to TRBJ1-1, with no clear D. The CDR3 length is 13 residues. Trimming left V 3 bases short and J 4 bases short, with 9 bases between. CDR1 and CDR2 (germline): MNHEY, SMNVEV (reference sequence). The DNA for the CDR3 is TGTGCCAGCAGTTTGACTCGGCGCACTGAAGCTTTCTTT. This encodes CASSLTRRTEAFF.

The count of this clone is one. The chain links TRBV6-5 to TRBJ1-5, with unresolved D. Trimming pared 0 bases from V and 7 bases from J, leaving 10 bases between. The germline V gene has CDR1 MNHEY and CDR2 SVGAGI. There are 14 residues in the CDR3. CDR3 bases: TGTGCCAGCAGTTACTCATCCGGGAACCAGCCCCAGCATTTT. It yields the protein CASSYSSGNQPQHF.

J is TRBJ2-6 and V is TRBV5-1; no clear D. Germline CDR1 reads SGHRS; CDR2 reads YFSETQ. CDR3 length: 15 residues. Trimming removed 0 bases from V and 4 bases from J, with 8 bases in between. CDR3 coding DNA: TGCGCCAGCAGCTTGGTCGTGGGAGGGGCCAACGTCCTGACTTTC. Its translation is CASSLVVGGANVLTF.

This clone was detected once. The chain carries TRBV10-1 and TRBJ1-6; D gene unclear. CDR3 length: 14 amino acids. Germline V gene sequence: CDR1 WNHNN, CDR2 SYGVQD (reference sequence). Trimming took 5 bases from V and 6 from J, leaving 11 bases between them. The CDR3 reads CASSTGVPNSPLHF. The CDR3, as DNA: TGCGCCAGCAGTACCGGGGTCCCTAATTCACCCCTCCACTTT.

The chain is built from TRBV5-1 and TRBJ1-2; D perhaps matches TRBD1 (5 bases). CDR3 size: 13 residues. Germline-derived CDR1 and CDR2 are SGHRS and YFSETQ. Trimming took off 2 bases at V and 7 bases at J, with 12 bases between the two ends. CDR3 protein: CASSLQEESGYTF. The CDR3 DNA follows: TGCGCCAGCAGCTTACAGGAGGAGTCTGGCTACACCTTC.

This rearrangement joins TRBV9 to TRBJ2-1, with TRBD2 identical over 10 bases. Looked up from germline, CDR1 is SGDLS and CDR2 is YYNGEE. The CDR3 length is 15 residues. The J segment lost 9 bases and the V segment lost 3 bases, leaving 9 bases of the junction unmatched. The CDR3 nucleotides read TGTGCCAGCAGCGAGCGGGAGGGCCGGTGGGGTGAGCAGTTCTTC. Translating it yields CASSEREGRWGEQFF.